Sequencing of this TCR beta chain was carried out in a study of OX40 agonist ivuxolimab in advanced cancers. TCRdb keeps only in-frame clones here, not all; method: immunoSEQ multiplex PCR. Of around 19,000 clones listed, approximately 81% are singletons. This CDR3 comprises 14 residues. CDR1 SGHRS and CDR2 YFSETQ come from the germline V gene. Trimming at V came to 0 bases and at J to 7 bases, leaving 4 bases not matched to a gene. The sequence came from an adult with an advanced solid tumor such as melanoma, head and neck, liver or kidney cancer. This specimen consisted of CD4+ or CD8+ T cells sorted from blood, obtained in a trial of the OX40 agonist ivuxolimab. This chain joins TRBV5-1 and TRBJ2-7; TRBD1 matches 10 bases. The CDR3 DNA sequence: TGCGCCAGCAGCTTGGGACAGGGGGCGCAAGAGCAGTACTTC. Its translation: CASSLGQGAQEQYF.